These 28 T cell receptor beta chains came from one sample sequenced in a study of cytomegalovirus exposure and HLA in healthy donors. The primer mix had 60 Vbeta and 13 Jbeta primers. This table comes from immunoSEQ multiplex PCR, and its TCRdb copy is limited to in-frame clones, with some not included. The repertoire holds roughly 100,000 clones, around 68% seen once, with less than 5% in the top ten. Sequencing was carried out using PBMCs. These receptor sequences come from a human donor in good health.

This chain connects TRBV28 to TRBJ2-1; 9 bases match TRBD2. CDR1 MDHEN and CDR2 SYDVKM come from the germline V gene. V was pared by 5 bases and J by 9 bases, with 14 bases of the junction left unmatched. This CDR3 is built from 16 residues. The chain's CDR3 is CASSTAGTSRQSEQFF. CDR3 coding DNA: TGTGCCAGCAGTACCGCCGGGACTAGCCGTCAGAGTGAGCAGTTCTTC.

The rearrangement links TRBV28 to TRBJ2-2; 7 nucleotides align to TRBD1. Trimming cost V 9 bases and J 4 bases; bases outside gene matches: 14. This CDR3 region has 16 residues. In germline, CDR1 is MDHEN, CDR2 SYDVKM. The CDR3 DNA follows: TGTGCCAGTAGGAGTCAGGGGGAGTTGAGCACCGGGGAGCTGTTTTTT. As protein: CASRSQGELSTGELFF.

The genes are TRBV27 and TRBJ2-1; TRBD1 might be the D (5 bases). The germline V gene has CDR1 MNHEY and CDR2 SMNVEV (reference sequence). Trimming shortened V by 6 bases and J by 6 bases, and 9 bases separated the two germline ends. This CDR3 contains 12 residues. The CDR3 region has the DNA TGTGCCAGCAGAGTCAGGGTCAATGAGCAGTTCTTC. As protein: CASRVRVNEQFF.

The chain joins TRBV20-1 to TRBJ1-2, with a possible D match to TRBD1 (5 bases). The germline CDR1 and CDR2 sequences are DFQATT and SNEGSKA (reference sequence). The CDR3 loop spans 11 amino acids. V lost 8 bases, J lost 8 bases, and 15 bases lay in between. CDR3 region: CSSLRRGGYTF. The CDR3 DNA reads as TGCAGTTCCCTTCGGAGGGGCGGCTACACCTTC.

The chain is built from TRBV21-1 and TRBJ2-1; the table gives TRBD2 as D, unverified against the DNA. TRBV21-1 is designated a pseudogene. The CDR3 sequence is 16 residues long. The CDR3 is CASSEDSGRAHNEQFF. The CDR3 coding sequence is TGTGCCAGCAGTGAAGATAGCGGGAGGGCCCACAATGAGCAGTTCTTC.

Of note for this clone: Distinct nucleotide sequences in the sample also encode this CDR3. V gene TRBV11-2 combines with J gene TRBJ2-2; D perhaps matches TRBD1 (5 bases). Germline V gives CDR1 SGHAT, CDR2 FQNNGV. The CDR3 length is 14 residues. Trimming took 1 base from V and 5 from J, leaving 8 bases between them. The CDR3 bases are TGTGCCAGCAGCTTAGGCGCAGGGACCGGGGAGCTGTTTTTT. Translating it yields CASSLGAGTGELFF.

The chain recombines TRBV19 with TRBJ1-1; D is perhaps TRBD1 (5 bases). The CDR3 has 14 amino acids. Per the germline V gene, CDR1 is LNHDA and CDR2 is SQIVND (reference sequence). V was clipped by 5 bases and J by 1 base, with 11 bases between them. The chain's CDR3 is CASSAGRANTEAFF. The CDR3 DNA is TGTGCCAGTAGTGCTGGCAGGGCGAACACTGAAGCTTTCTTT.

The CDR3 DNA reads as TGTGCCAGCAGGGGGGCTAGCGGAGGAAAAACAGATACGCAGTATTTT. Amino acid sequence: CASRGASGGKTDTQYF. The V and J genes are TRBV28 and TRBJ2-3; D may be TRBD2 (7 bases). Per the germline V gene, CDR1 is MDHEN and CDR2 is SYDVKM. This CDR3 has 16 amino acids. The V end lost 6 bases, the J end lost 3 bases, and 19 bases lay between the germline ends.

This clone came up a few times. The CDR3 spells CASSDRRWNEQFF. In nucleotides, the CDR3 is TGTGCCAGCAGTGATCGTCGGTGGAATGAGCAGTTCTTC. The chain couples TRBV25-1 to TRBJ2-1; D remains ambiguous. This CDR3 contains 13 residues. Germline lookup yields CDR1 MGHDK and CDR2 SYGVNS. V lost 3 bases, J lost 7 bases, and 10 bases lay in between.

The sample holds a few counts of this clone. This chain joins TRBV6-4 and TRBJ2-2; the D gene is possibly TRBD2 (6 bases). The germline gives CDR1 MRHNA, CDR2 SNTAGT. V shed 0 bases and J shed 1 base, with 6 bases lying between them. The CDR3 has 15 residues. The CDR3 region is CASSDSSGNTGELFF. CDR3 in DNA: TGTGCCAGCAGTGACTCTAGCGGGAACACCGGGGAGCTGTTTTTT.

The V gene is TRBV18, the J gene TRBJ2-1; D unresolved. V lost 2 bases, J lost 10 bases, and 15 bases lay in between. This CDR3 comprises 14 residues. Germline V lookup: CDR1 KGHSH, CDR2 LQKENI. The DNA for the CDR3 is TGTGCCAGCTCACCAATGGTAGCCCTGTACGAGCAGTTCTTC. Its protein product is CASSPMVALYEQFF. Looking up the rest from reference TRBV18 and TRBJ2-1 gives the full variable domain: NAGVMQNPRHLVRRRGQEARLRCSPMKGHSHVYWYRQLPEEGLKFMVYLQKENIIDESGMPKERFSAEFPKEGPSILRIQQVVRGDSAAYFCASSPMVALYEQFFGPGTRLTVL.

This clone was seen a few times. The chain carries TRBV21-1 and TRBJ1-2; TRBD1, as called in the table, went unchecked against the DNA. TRBV21-1 is termed a pseudogene. This CDR3 is built from 14 residues. The CDR3 bases are TGTGCCAGCCCACGCCCCAGGGGATGCTATGGCTACACCTTC. This encodes CASPRPRGCYGYTF.

This clone was observed a handful of times. This rearrangement joins TRBV6-5 to TRBJ2-5; D not certain. Trimming stripped 5 bases from V and 5 bases from J, with 15 bases between. The CDR3 is 14 residues long. CDR1 MNHEY and CDR2 SVGAGI come from the germline V gene. The CDR3 DNA reads as TGTGCCAGCAGTACCCGGGTCGGATGGGAGACCCAGTACTTC. Amino acid sequence: CASSTRVGWETQYF.

J is TRBJ2-1 and V is TRBV7-6, with 7 bases that match TRBD1. CDR1 is SGHVS and CDR2 is FNYEAQ in the germline V gene. V lost 7 bases to trimming and J lost 7 bases; unmatched junction nucleotides: 19. The CDR3 sequence is 17 residues long. DNA for the CDR3: TGTGCCAGCACTCCCCTCAGGGGGACCTTTGTTGGGAATGAGCAGTTCTTC. It codes for CASTPLRGTFVGNEQFF.

The chain recombines TRBV11-3 with TRBJ2-3, with TRBD1 matching over 7 bases. This CDR3 has 15 amino acids. J was trimmed by 5 bases and V by 5 bases; bases with no gene match: 10. Germline loops: CDR1 SGHNT, CDR2 YENEEA. CDR3 nucleotides: TGTGCCAGCAGCACCCGACAGGGCGCTAAAGATACGCAGTATTTT. Its translation: CASSTRQGAKDTQYF.

The chain joins TRBV27 to TRBJ2-7; D might be TRBD2 (5 bases). V gave up 2 bases and J gave up 7 bases, with 9 bases separating them. CDR1 MNHEY and CDR2 SMNVEV come from the germline V gene (reference sequence). The CDR3 is made up of 12 amino acids. The CDR3 coding sequence is TGTGCCAGCAGTTTAACTGGAGGAGAGCAGTACTTC. Protein product: CASSLTGGEQYF.

CDR3 in amino acids: CASSRGASGGTDEQYF. CDR3 coding DNA: TGTGCCAGCAGCCGGGGGGCTAGCGGGGGCACGGACGAGCAGTACTTC. The genes are TRBV7-6 and TRBJ2-7; the match to TRBD2 covers 10 bases. Germline V gene data show CDR1 as SGHVS and CDR2 as FNYEAQ. The CDR3 sequence is 16 residues long. V trimming: 5 bases; J trimming: 5 bases; junction bases outside the gene matches: 12.

The chain has TRBV12-5 and TRBJ2-4; D is possibly TRBD2 (5 bases). The V gene's germline CDR1 is LGHNT and CDR2 FRNRAP. Trimming left V 4 bases short and J 1 base short, with 17 bases between. The CDR3 loop spans 17 amino acids. This CDR3 reads CASGWTNVGDAKNIQYF. The CDR3 nucleotides are TGTGCTAGTGGTTGGACCAATGTCGGGGATGCCAAAAACATTCAGTACTTC. The variable domain in full, with the rest retrieved from reference TRBV12-5 and TRBJ2-4, is DARVTQTPRHKVTEMGQEVTMRCQPILGHNTVFWYRQTMMQGLELLAYFRNRAPLDDSGMPKDRFSAEMPDATLATLKIQPSEPRDSAVYFCASGWTNVGDAKNIQYFGAGTRLSVL.

This clone was found a few times. DNA for the CDR3: TGTGCCAGCAGCGTGGCTAGGACGGGAGTAAGTGAGCAGTTCTTC. It yields the protein CASSVARTGVSEQFF. The rearrangement links TRBV6-5 to TRBJ2-1, with D maybe TRBD2 (6 bases). CDR3 size: 15 residues. Deletions cut 6 bases from V and 9 bases from J, with 21 bases between. Looked up from germline, CDR1 is MNHEY and CDR2 is SVGAGI.

This clone has a handful of counts. The chain is built from TRBV11-2 and TRBJ2-1; 7 bases fit TRBD1. This CDR3 spans 15 amino acids. Looked up from germline, CDR1 is SGHAT and CDR2 is FQNNGV. The V gene end was trimmed by 2 bases and the J gene end by 2 bases; junction bases not matched to a gene: 3. In nucleotides, the CDR3 is TGTGCCAGCAGCTTATACAGGGGAGCCTACAATGAGCAGTTCTTC. The encoded protein is CASSLYRGAYNEQFF.

The gene calls are TRBV5-6 and TRBJ2-3, with D unclear. Germline CDR1 SGHDT, CDR2 YYEEEE. Trimming removed 3 bases at V and 2 bases at J, with 10 bases between. CDR3 size: 14 residues. The CDR3 protein is CASSSRQITDTQYF. The CDR3, as DNA: TGTGCCAGCAGCTCAAGACAAATCACAGATACGCAGTATTTT.

J is TRBJ2-5 and V is TRBV27; 10 bases match TRBD2. Trimming cost V 4 bases and J 5 bases; bases outside gene matches: 4. This CDR3 is 14 amino acids long. Germline lookup yields CDR1 MNHEY and CDR2 SMNVEV (reference sequence). The CDR3 region is CASSSLAGVETQYF. Written as DNA, the CDR3 is TGTGCCAGCAGTTCCCTAGCGGGAGTGGAGACCCAGTACTTC.

J is TRBJ2-1 and V is TRBV10-3, with TRBD2 matching 16 bases. CDR3 length: 17 residues. Germline trimming cut 1 base from V and 9 bases from J; bases unmatched to any gene: 6. CDR1 is ENHRY and CDR2 is SYGVKD in the germline V gene. The CDR3 nucleotides read TGTGCCATCAGTGAGTTCGGGGGACTAGCGGGAGGGGTTGAGCAGTTCTTC. It yields the protein CAISEFGGLAGGVEQFF.

J is TRBJ2-7 and V is TRBV28; D is unresolved. Trimming left V 11 bases short and J 3 bases short, with 14 bases between. Germline V gene lookup returns CDR1 MDHEN and CDR2 SYDVKM. The CDR3 is made up of 12 amino acids. Written as DNA, the CDR3 is TGTGCCGCTGCGGCAGACCTCTACGAGCAGTACTTC. It yields the protein CAAAADLYEQYF.

The chain carries TRBV15 and TRBJ2-2; 13 bases align to TRBD2. V lost 1 base to trimming and J lost 2 bases; unmatched junction nucleotides: 13. The CDR3 runs to 21 residues. Germline V gene sequence: CDR1 LNHNV, CDR2 YYDKDF (reference sequence). The CDR3 coding sequence is TGTGCCACCAGCAGAGGAGGCCCGGGACTAGCGGGGTTTTTAAACACCGGGGAGCTGTTTTTT. It yields the protein CATSRGGPGLAGFLNTGELFF.

The J gene is TRBJ2-3, the V gene TRBV19, with TRBD2 matching over 9 bases. CDR3 size: 15 residues. V trimming: 7 bases; J trimming: 0 bases; junction bases outside the gene matches: 5. Germline V gene lookup returns CDR1 LNHDA and CDR2 SQIVND (reference sequence). CDR3 protein: CASTLTSGSTDTQYF. CDR3 coding DNA: TGTGCCAGTACCTTAACTAGCGGGAGCACAGATACGCAGTATTTT. Based on the CDR3 plus reference TRBV19 and TRBJ2-3, the full variable domain is DGGITQSPKYLFRKEGQNVTLSCEQNLNHDAMYWYRQDPGQGLRLIYYSQIVNDFQKGDIAEGYSVSREKKESFPLTVTSAQKNPTAFYLCASTLTSGSTDTQYFGPGTRLTVL.

The chain carries TRBV15 and TRBJ2-3; 10 bases agree with TRBD1. CDR1 is LNHNV, CDR2 YYDKDF, per germline (reference sequence). V shed 1 base and J 4 bases; nucleotides not matched to a gene: 8. CDR3 size: 17 residues. CDR3 region: CATSRGHGQGGADTQYF. The DNA for the CDR3 is TGTGCCACCAGCAGAGGTCACGGACAGGGGGGCGCAGATACGCAGTATTTT.

This clone has more than one count but fewer than ten. The chain uses TRBV9 and TRBJ2-5; TRBD1 might be the D (5 bases). Trimming removed 3 bases from V and 5 bases from J, with 17 bases in between. This CDR3 spans 15 amino acids. Germline V gene lookup returns CDR1 SGDLS and CDR2 YYNGEE. CDR3 in DNA: TGTGCCAGCAGCGGCGGCGGTAGGGGTATGGAGACCCAGTACTTC. Translating gives CASSGGGRGMETQYF.